This T cell receptor (beta chain) was found in a study of CD8+ T cells in alopecia areata. As for the study in general: For the treated group, dosing was oral tofacitinib at 5 to 10 mg twice daily.

V gave up 2 bases and J gave up 1 base, with 11 bases separating them. CDR1 MNHEY and CDR2 SMNVEV come from the germline V gene (reference sequence). CDR3 length equals 15 residues. As for treatment: oral pan-JAK inhibitor, 5-10 mg twice daily. Researchers took lesional scalp punch biopsies and peripheral blood from people who were alopecia areata patients. As concerns this clone: Its target is unknown.

Sequencing templates came from extracted RNA that was reverse transcribed into cDNA. Sequencing was performed with immunoSEQ multiplex PCR; in TCRdb, only in-frame clones are kept and a portion is missing. The sample has about 210,000 clones; 64% are singletons. Study results and limitations: Scalp clonality dropped significantly under tofacitinib, as did expanded CD8+ top-100 clones. The presence of one nonresponder keeps the tie between baseline CD8+ expansion and response uncertain.

V gene TRBV27 combines with J gene TRBJ1-2; D remains unclear. This clonotype originated in a human donor with alopecia areata. The specimen was CD4+ T cells sorted from blood, collected at week 4, from a patient treated with tofacitinib. The CDR3 is CASSLKSTLNYGYTF. The DNA for the CDR3 is TGTGCCAGCAGTTTAAAGAGCACTCTTAACTATGGCTACACCTTC.